The rows below give T cell receptor beta chains drawn from one sample of a study of T cell responses to AZD1222 COVID-19 vaccine. TCRdb keeps only in-frame clones here, not all; method: immunoSEQ multiplex PCR. The data contain about 92,000 clones, about 86% of them singletons. The specimen comprised peripheral blood, sampled on day 0 of MenACWY control vaccination. These receptors came from an adult in good health. CDR3s include the opening cysteine and the closing phenylalanine or tryptophan. Each record gives: clone size, D gene, V gene, J gene, CDR3 protein, CDR3 DNA. A D gene is named only where the DNA matches it firmly. Clone size is not always given. Where it is, it says once, few, many or a class for expanded clones.

abundance: NA; d_gene: NA; v_gene: TRBV2; j_gene: TRBJ1-2; CDR3aa: CASSEDRLPDGYTF; CDR3nt: TGTGCCAGCAGTGAAGACAGGCTCCCTGATGGCTACACCTTC
abundance: NA; d_gene: NA; v_gene: TRBV5-4; j_gene: TRBJ1-5; CDR3aa: CASSLEGGEENQPQHF; CDR3nt: TGTGCCAGCAGCTTGGAGGGGGGGGAAGAAAATCAGCCCCAGCATTTT
abundance: NA; d_gene: TRBD1; v_gene: TRBV4-1; j_gene: TRBJ1-5; CDR3aa: CASSYGQTGGGQPQHF; CDR3nt: TGCGCCAGCAGCTACGGACAGACAGGGGGCGGACAGCCCCAGCATTTT
abundance: NA; d_gene: NA; v_gene: TRBV19; j_gene: TRBJ1-2; CDR3aa: CASSIKGGYGYTF; CDR3nt: TGTGCCAGTAGCATCAAGGGGGGCTATGGCTACACCTTC
abundance: NA; d_gene: NA; v_gene: TRBV11-2; j_gene: TRBJ1-1; CDR3aa: CASSLDHGGLHTEAFF; CDR3nt: TGTGCCAGCAGCTTAGATCACGGGGGGCTCCACACTGAAGCTTTCTTT
abundance: NA; d_gene: NA; v_gene: TRBV28; j_gene: TRBJ1-5; CDR3aa: CASSLFSNQPQHF; CDR3nt: TGTGCCAGCAGTTTGTTTAGCAATCAGCCCCAGCATTTT
abundance: NA; d_gene: NA; v_gene: TRBV30; j_gene: TRBJ1-4; CDR3aa: CAWSFGNEKLFF; CDR3nt: TGTGCCTGGAGTTTCGGAAATGAAAAACTGTTTTTT
abundance: NA; d_gene: NA; v_gene: TRBV19; j_gene: TRBJ1-6; CDR3aa: CASSIQQDNSPLHF; CDR3nt: TGTGCCAGTAGTATACAACAGGATAATTCACCCCTCCACTTT
abundance: few; d_gene: NA; v_gene: TRBV7-2; j_gene: TRBJ2-1; CDR3aa: CASSLQGYNEQFF; CDR3nt: TGTGCCAGCAGCTTACAGGGCTACAATGAGCAGTTCTTC
abundance: NA; d_gene: NA; v_gene: TRBV19; j_gene: TRBJ1-5; CDR3aa: CASQIYSNQPQHF; CDR3nt: TGTGCCAGTCAGATTTATAGCAATCAGCCCCAGCATTTT
abundance: NA; d_gene: TRBD1; v_gene: TRBV4-2; j_gene: TRBJ1-6; CDR3aa: CASSQVWDRGNSPLHF; CDR3nt: TGTGCCAGCAGCCAAGTCTGGGACAGGGGGAATTCACCCCTCCACTTT
abundance: NA; d_gene: TRBD1; v_gene: TRBV5-4; j_gene: TRBJ1-1; CDR3aa: CASSARYSGTDNTEAFF; CDR3nt: TGTGCCAGCAGCGCTCGATATTCCGGGACAGACAACACTGAAGCTTTCTTT
abundance: NA; d_gene: NA; v_gene: TRBV9; j_gene: TRBJ1-4; CDR3aa: CASSPSGTSAEKLFF; CDR3nt: TGTGCCAGCAGCCCCTCCGGGACAAGTGCCGAAAAACTGTTTTTT
abundance: NA; d_gene: TRBD1; v_gene: TRBV30; j_gene: TRBJ1-2; CDR3aa: CAWSRGTGYNYGYTF; CDR3nt: TGTGCCTGGAGCCGGGGGACAGGCTATAACTATGGCTACACCTTC
abundance: NA; d_gene: TRBD1; v_gene: TRBV5-1; j_gene: TRBJ2-7; CDR3aa: CASTSDGQGWYF; CDR3nt: TGCGCCAGCACCTCAGATGGACAGGGGTGGTACTTC
abundance: NA; d_gene: NA; v_gene: TRBV5-1; j_gene: TRBJ1-2; CDR3aa: CASSLPENYGYTF; CDR3nt: TGCGCCAGCAGCTTGCCTGAAAACTATGGCTACACCTTC
abundance: NA; d_gene: NA; v_gene: TRBV29-1; j_gene: TRBJ1-2; CDR3aa: CTARDNYGYTF; CDR3nt: TGCACCGCCAGAGATAACTATGGCTACACCTTC
abundance: NA; d_gene: NA; v_gene: TRBV10-3; j_gene: TRBJ2-7; CDR3aa: CAISGWTTSSYEQYF; CDR3nt: TGTGCCATCAGTGGGTGGACTACTAGCTCCTACGAGCAGTACTTC
abundance: NA; d_gene: TRBD2; v_gene: TRBV28; j_gene: TRBJ2-7; CDR3aa: CASKVAGPPYEQYF; CDR3nt: TGTGCCAGCAAAGTAGCGGGGCCCCCCTACGAGCAGTACTTC
abundance: NA; d_gene: TRBD1; v_gene: TRBV11-2; j_gene: TRBJ2-2; CDR3aa: CASSLGRDRGRTGELFF; CDR3nt: TGTGCCAGCAGCTTAGGCCGGGACAGGGGGCGGACCGGGGAGCTGTTTTTT
abundance: NA; d_gene: NA; v_gene: TRBV9; j_gene: TRBJ1-1; CDR3aa: CASSVVPQGGTEAFF; CDR3nt: TGTGCCAGCAGCGTAGTACCACAGGGAGGAACTGAAGCTTTCTTT
abundance: NA; d_gene: NA; v_gene: TRBV4-3; j_gene: TRBJ1-3; CDR3aa: CASSRTRGSGNTIYF; CDR3nt: TGCGCCAGCAGCCGGACCAGGGGCTCTGGAAACACCATATATTTT
abundance: NA; d_gene: NA; v_gene: TRBV30; j_gene: TRBJ2-3; CDR3aa: CAWSPLVVNTQYF; CDR3nt: TGTGCCTGGAGTCCCTTAGTAGTCAATACGCAGTATTTT
abundance: NA; d_gene: NA; v_gene: TRBV30; j_gene: TRBJ1-5; CDR3aa: CAWSLKGGDGNQPQHF; CDR3nt: TGTGCCTGGAGTTTAAAAGGGGGGGACGGAAATCAGCCCCAGCATTTT
abundance: NA; d_gene: NA; v_gene: TRBV30; j_gene: TRBJ2-3; CDR3aa: CAWTEWGQGLSTDTQYF; CDR3nt: TGTGCCTGGACCGAATGGGGACAAGGCTTAAGCACAGATACGCAGTATTTT
abundance: NA; d_gene: NA; v_gene: TRBV5-6; j_gene: TRBJ1-2; CDR3aa: CASSLGRGYGYTF; CDR3nt: TGTGCCAGCAGCCTGGGGAGGGGCTATGGCTACACCTTC
abundance: NA; d_gene: NA; v_gene: TRBV12-3/TRBV12-4; j_gene: TRBJ1-2; CDR3aa: CASRTQTSYGYTF; CDR3nt: TGTGCCAGCAGGACGCAGACATCCTATGGCTACACCTTC
abundance: NA; d_gene: TRBD1; v_gene: TRBV19; j_gene: TRBJ1-2; CDR3aa: CASSTAFRDRPHYGYTF; CDR3nt: TGTGCCAGTAGTACTGCGTTTCGGGACAGGCCCCACTATGGCTACACCTTC
abundance: NA; d_gene: TRBD1; v_gene: TRBV28; j_gene: TRBJ2-1; CDR3aa: CASRQTGGLYNEQFF; CDR3nt: TGTGCCAGCAGGCAAACAGGGGGGCTCTACAATGAGCAGTTCTTC
abundance: once; d_gene: TRBD1; v_gene: TRBV5-1; j_gene: TRBJ1-5; CDR3aa: CASSLGTGGRSNQPQHF; CDR3nt: TGCGCCAGCAGCTTAGGGACAGGGGGCAGGAGCAATCAGCCCCAGCATTTT
abundance: NA; d_gene: TRBD2; v_gene: TRBV11-1; j_gene: TRBJ2-7; CDR3aa: CASSFGGSYEQYF; CDR3nt: TGTGCCAGCAGCTTCGGGGGGTCCTACGAGCAGTACTTC
abundance: NA; d_gene: NA; v_gene: TRBV6-5; j_gene: TRBJ2-4; CDR3aa: CASRRSGPENIQYF; CDR3nt: TGTGCCAGCAGGCGATCCGGGCCTGAAAACATTCAGTACTTC
abundance: NA; d_gene: NA; v_gene: TRBV12-3/TRBV12-4; j_gene: TRBJ1-4; CDR3aa: CASRNGGREKLFF; CDR3nt: TGTGCCAGCCGCAACGGGGGCCGGGAAAAACTGTTTTTT
abundance: once; d_gene: TRBD1; v_gene: TRBV19; j_gene: TRBJ1-1; CDR3aa: CATTDRAKTTEAFF; CDR3nt: TGTGCCACCACGGACAGGGCCAAAACCACTGAAGCTTTCTTT
abundance: NA; d_gene: NA; v_gene: TRBV21-1; j_gene: TRBJ2-7; CDR3aa: CASSNPPGQYEQYF; CDR3nt: TGTGCCAGCAGCAATCCCCCAGGACAGTACGAGCAGTACTTC
abundance: NA; d_gene: TRBD1; v_gene: TRBV29-1; j_gene: TRBJ1-4; CDR3aa: CSVTLHQGATNEKLFF; CDR3nt: TGCAGCGTCACCTTACATCAGGGGGCGACTAATGAAAAACTGTTTTTT
abundance: once; d_gene: NA; v_gene: TRBV6-6; j_gene: TRBJ1-1; CDR3aa: CASTPRADSPTEAFF; CDR3nt: TGTGCCAGCACCCCCCGGGCAGATAGTCCCACTGAAGCTTTCTTT
abundance: NA; d_gene: TRBD2; v_gene: TRBV19; j_gene: TRBJ2-5; CDR3aa: CASSMRTSGQETQYF; CDR3nt: TGTGCCAGTAGTATGAGGACTAGCGGCCAAGAGACCCAGTACTTC
abundance: NA; d_gene: TRBD1; v_gene: TRBV5-1; j_gene: TRBJ1-1; CDR3aa: CASSLATGTGFGTEAFF; CDR3nt: TGCGCCAGCAGCTTGGCGACCGGGACAGGGTTCGGCACTGAAGCTTTCTTT
abundance: NA; d_gene: NA; v_gene: TRBV7-2; j_gene: TRBJ1-5; CDR3aa: CASSVYSNQPQHF; CDR3nt: TGTGCCAGCAGCGTCTATAGCAATCAGCCCCAGCATTTT